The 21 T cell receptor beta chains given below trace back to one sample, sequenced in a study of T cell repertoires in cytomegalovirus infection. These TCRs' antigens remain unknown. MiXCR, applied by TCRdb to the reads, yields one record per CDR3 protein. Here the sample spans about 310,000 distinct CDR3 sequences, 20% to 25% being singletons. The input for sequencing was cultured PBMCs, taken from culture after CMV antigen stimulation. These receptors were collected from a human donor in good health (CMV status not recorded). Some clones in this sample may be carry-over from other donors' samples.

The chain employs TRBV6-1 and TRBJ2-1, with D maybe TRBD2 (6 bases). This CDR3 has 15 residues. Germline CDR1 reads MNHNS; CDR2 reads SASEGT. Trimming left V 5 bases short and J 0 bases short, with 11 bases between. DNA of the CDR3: TGTGCCAGCAGTAGAGACGGGAGCTCCTACAATGAGCAGTTCTTC. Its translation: CASSRDGSSYNEQFF.

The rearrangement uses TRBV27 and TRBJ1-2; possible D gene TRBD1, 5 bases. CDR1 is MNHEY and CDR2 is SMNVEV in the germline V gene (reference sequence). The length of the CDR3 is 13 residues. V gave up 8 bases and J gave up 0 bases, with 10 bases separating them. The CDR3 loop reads CASLGGPNYGYTF. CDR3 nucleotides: TGTGCCAGCCTCGGGGGACCTAACTATGGCTACACCTTC.

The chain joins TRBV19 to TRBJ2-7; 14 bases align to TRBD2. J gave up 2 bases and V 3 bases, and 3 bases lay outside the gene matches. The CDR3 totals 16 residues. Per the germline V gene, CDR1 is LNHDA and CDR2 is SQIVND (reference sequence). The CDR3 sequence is CASSIRTSGRTYEQYF. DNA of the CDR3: TGTGCCAGTAGTATCCGGACTAGCGGGAGGACCTACGAGCAGTACTTC.

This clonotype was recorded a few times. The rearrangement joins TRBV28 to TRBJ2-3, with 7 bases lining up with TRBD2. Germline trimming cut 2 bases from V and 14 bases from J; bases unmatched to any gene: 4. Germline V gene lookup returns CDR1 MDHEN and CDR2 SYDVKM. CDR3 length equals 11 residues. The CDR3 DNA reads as TGTGCCAGCAGTTTAGCGGGAGTGGTGTATTTT. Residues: CASSLAGVVYF. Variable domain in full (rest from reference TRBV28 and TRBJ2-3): DVKVTQSSRYLVKRTGEKVFLECVQDMDHENMFWYRQDPGLGLRLIYFSYDVKMKEKGDIPEGYSVSREKKERFSLILESASTNQTSMYLCASSLAGVVYFGPGTRLTVL.

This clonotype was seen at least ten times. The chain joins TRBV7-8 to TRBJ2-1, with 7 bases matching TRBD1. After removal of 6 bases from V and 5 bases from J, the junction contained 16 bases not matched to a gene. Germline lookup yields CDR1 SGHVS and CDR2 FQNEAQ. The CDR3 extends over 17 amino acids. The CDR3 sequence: CASRSRRQGFYHNEQFF. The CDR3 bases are TGTGCCAGCAGATCCCGACGACAGGGCTTTTACCACAATGAGCAGTTCTTC.

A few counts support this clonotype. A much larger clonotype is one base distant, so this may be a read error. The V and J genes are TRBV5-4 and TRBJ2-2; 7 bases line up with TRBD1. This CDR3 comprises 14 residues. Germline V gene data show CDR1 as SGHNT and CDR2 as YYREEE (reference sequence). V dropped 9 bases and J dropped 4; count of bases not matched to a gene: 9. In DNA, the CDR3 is TGTGCCATGACGAGGGGGCTCGGCACCGGGGAGCTGTTTTTT. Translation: CAMTRGLGTGELFF.

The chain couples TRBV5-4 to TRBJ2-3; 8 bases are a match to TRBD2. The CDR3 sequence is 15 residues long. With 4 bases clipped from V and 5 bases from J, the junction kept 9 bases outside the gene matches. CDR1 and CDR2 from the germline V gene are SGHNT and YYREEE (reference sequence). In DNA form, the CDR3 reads TGTGCCAGCAGCGCGGGGGGCGGGAGTCTAGATACGCAGTATTTT. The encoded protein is CASSAGGGSLDTQYF.

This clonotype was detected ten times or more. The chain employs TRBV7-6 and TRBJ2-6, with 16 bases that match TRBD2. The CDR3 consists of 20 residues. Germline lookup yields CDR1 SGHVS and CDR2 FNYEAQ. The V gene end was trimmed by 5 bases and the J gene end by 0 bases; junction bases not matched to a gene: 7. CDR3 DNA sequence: TGTGCCAGCAGCAAAGAGGGACTAGCGGGAGGGGCCTCTGGGGCCAACGTCCTGACTTTC. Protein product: CASSKEGLAGGASGANVLTF.

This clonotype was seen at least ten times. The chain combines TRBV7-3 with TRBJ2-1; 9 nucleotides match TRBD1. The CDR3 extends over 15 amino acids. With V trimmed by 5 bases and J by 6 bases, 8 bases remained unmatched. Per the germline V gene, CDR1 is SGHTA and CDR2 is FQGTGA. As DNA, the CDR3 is TGTGCCAGCAGCCGGGGACAGGGATCGGGCAATGAGCAGTTCTTC. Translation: CASSRGQGSGNEQFF. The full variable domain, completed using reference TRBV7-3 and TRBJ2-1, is GAGVSQTPSNKVTEKGKYVELRCDPISGHTALYWYRQSLGQGPEFLIYFQGTGAADDSGLPNDRFFAVRPEGSVSTLKIQRTERGDSAVYLCASSRGQGSGNEQFFGPGTRLTVL.

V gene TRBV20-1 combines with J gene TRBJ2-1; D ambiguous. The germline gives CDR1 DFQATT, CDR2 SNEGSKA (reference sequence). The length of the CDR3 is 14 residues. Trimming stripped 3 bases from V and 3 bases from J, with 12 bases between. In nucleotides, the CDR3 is TGCAGTGCTAGGTATTTAACATTCTACAATGAGCAGTTCTTC. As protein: CSARYLTFYNEQFF.

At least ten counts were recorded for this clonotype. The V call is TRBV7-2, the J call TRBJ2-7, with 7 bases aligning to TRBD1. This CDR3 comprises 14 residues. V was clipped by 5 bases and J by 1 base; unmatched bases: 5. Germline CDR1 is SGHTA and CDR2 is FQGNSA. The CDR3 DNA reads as TGTGCCAGCAGCACACGACAGGGATCCTACGAGCAGTACTTC. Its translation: CASSTRQGSYEQYF.

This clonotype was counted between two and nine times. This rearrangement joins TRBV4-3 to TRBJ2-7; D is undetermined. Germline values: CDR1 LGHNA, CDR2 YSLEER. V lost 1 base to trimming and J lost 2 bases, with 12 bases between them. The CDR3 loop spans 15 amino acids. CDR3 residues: CASSQGVGPPYEQYF. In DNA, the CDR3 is TGCGCCAGCAGCCAAGGTGTTGGGCCACCCTACGAGCAGTACTTC.

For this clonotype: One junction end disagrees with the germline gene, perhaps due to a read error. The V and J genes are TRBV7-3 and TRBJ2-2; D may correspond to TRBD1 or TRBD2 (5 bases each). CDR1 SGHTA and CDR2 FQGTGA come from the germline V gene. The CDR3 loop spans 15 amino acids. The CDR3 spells CASSLGAVNTGVLFF. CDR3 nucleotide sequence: TGTGCCAGCAGCTTAGGGGCGGTGAACACCGGGGTGCTGTTTTTT.

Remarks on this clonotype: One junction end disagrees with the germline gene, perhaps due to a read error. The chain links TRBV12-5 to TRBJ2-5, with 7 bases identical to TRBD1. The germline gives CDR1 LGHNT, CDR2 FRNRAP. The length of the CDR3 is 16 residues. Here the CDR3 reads CASGLGKGTAQATQYF. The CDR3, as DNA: TGTGCTAGTGGTTTGGGGAAAGGGACAGCCCAAGCGACCCAGTACTTC.

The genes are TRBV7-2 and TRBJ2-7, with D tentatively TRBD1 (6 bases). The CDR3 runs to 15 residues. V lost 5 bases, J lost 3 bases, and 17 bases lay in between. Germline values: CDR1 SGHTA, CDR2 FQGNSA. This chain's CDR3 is CASSPEPTGGYEQYF. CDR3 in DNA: TGTGCCAGCAGCCCAGAGCCGACAGGAGGCTACGAGCAGTACTTC.

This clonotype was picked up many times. In nucleotides, the CDR3 is TGTGCCAGCAGTTACGAAGATAACTATGGCTACACCTTC. Translation gives CASSYEDNYGYTF. This chain connects TRBV6-6 to TRBJ1-2; no reliable D call. V lost 2 bases and J 1 base, leaving 5 bases between the germline ends. Germline V gene sequence: CDR1 MNHNY, CDR2 SVGAGI (reference sequence). The CDR3 is 13 residues long.

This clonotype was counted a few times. The CDR3 DNA sequence: TGTGCCAGCAGTCCGGACTGGAACACCGGGGAGCTGTTTTTT. This sequence encodes CASSPDWNTGELFF. The chain carries TRBV12-3 or TRBV12-4 and TRBJ2-2; maybe TRBD2 (5 bases). This CDR3 has 14 amino acids. Trimming left V 5 bases short and J 1 base short, with 8 bases between.

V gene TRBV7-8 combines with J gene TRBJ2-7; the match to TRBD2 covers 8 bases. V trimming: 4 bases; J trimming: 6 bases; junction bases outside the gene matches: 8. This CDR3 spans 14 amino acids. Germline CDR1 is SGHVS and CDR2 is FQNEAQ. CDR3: CASSSGGDRGEQYF. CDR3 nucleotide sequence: TGTGCCAGCAGCTCCGGGGGGGATCGAGGCGAGCAGTACTTC.

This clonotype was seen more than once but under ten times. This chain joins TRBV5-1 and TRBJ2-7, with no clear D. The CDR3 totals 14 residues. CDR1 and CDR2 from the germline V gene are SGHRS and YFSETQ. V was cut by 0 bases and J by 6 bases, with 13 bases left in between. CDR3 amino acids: CASSLGLSVGEQYV. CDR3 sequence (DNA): TGCGCCAGCAGCTTGGGTCTCTCCGTTGGCGAGCAGTACGTC.

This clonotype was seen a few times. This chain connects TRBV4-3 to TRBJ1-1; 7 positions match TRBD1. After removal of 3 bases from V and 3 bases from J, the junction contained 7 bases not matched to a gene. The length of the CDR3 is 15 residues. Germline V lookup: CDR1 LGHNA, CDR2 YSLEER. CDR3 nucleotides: TGCGCCAGCAGCCACCAACAGGGGCGGGACACTGAAGCTTTCTTT. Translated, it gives CASSHQQGRDTEAFF.

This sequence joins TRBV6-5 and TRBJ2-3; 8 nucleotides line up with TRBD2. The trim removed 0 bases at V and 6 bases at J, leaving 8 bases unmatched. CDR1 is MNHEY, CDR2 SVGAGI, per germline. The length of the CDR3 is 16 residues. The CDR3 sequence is CASSYSRVAGMDTQYF. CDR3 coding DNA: TGTGCCAGCAGTTACTCGAGGGTAGCGGGAATGGATACGCAGTATTTT.